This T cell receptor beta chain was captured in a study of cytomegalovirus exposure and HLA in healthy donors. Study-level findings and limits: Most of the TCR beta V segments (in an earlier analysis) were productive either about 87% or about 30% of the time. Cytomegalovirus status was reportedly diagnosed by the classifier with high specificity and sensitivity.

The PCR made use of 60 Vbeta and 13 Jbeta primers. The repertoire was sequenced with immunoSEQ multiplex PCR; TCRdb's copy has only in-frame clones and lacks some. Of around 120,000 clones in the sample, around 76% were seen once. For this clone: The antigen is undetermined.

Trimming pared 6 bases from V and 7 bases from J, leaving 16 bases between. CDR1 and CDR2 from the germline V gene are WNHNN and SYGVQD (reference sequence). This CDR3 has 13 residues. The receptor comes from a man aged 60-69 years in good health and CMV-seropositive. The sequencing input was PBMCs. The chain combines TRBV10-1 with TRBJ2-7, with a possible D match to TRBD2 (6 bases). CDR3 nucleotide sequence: TGCGCCAGCAGCGGGACTCCCCTCGTGGAGCAGTACTTC. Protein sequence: CASSGTPLVEQYF.